Listed below are T cell receptor beta chains from one sample, sequenced in a study of CXCR3-negative and CXCR3-positive naive CD8 T cells. From its re-call of the 5' RACE reads, TCRdb lists each CDR3 protein once, without DNA. This listing includes 35,000 to 40,000 distinct CDR3 sequences. The sequencing input was memory CD8+ T cells from blood. The source is a human donor in good health. Some clones in this sample may be carry-over from other donors' samples. Both conserved end residues are part of each CDR3. Rows give clone size only sometimes, using once, few, many, or a class for an expanded clone.

len: 14
abundance: -
v_gene: TRBV7-8
j_gene: TRBJ2-6
CDR3aa: CASSPLTGANVLTF

len: 15
abundance: -
v_gene: TRBV12-3/TRBV12-4
j_gene: TRBJ1-1
CDR3aa: CASVTGQGIHTEAFF

len: 16
abundance: -
v_gene: TRBV24-1
j_gene: TRBJ1-5
CDR3aa: CATSDAGRAGNQPQHF

len: 13
abundance: -
v_gene: TRBV20-1
j_gene: TRBJ1-2
CDR3aa: CSADFGRRDGYTF

len: 13
abundance: -
v_gene: TRBV6-2/TRBV6-3
j_gene: TRBJ2-7
CDR3aa: CASSSDILYEQYF

len: 18
abundance: -
v_gene: TRBV21-1
j_gene: TRBJ1-1
CDR3aa: CASSKECPVRQRGTEAFF

len: 14
abundance: -
v_gene: TRBV7-8
j_gene: TRBJ2-6
CDR3aa: CASRTGGGANVLTF

len: 13
abundance: -
v_gene: TRBV29-1
j_gene: TRBJ1-1
CDR3aa: CSVEDGGNTEAFF

len: 14
abundance: -
v_gene: TRBV2
j_gene: TRBJ2-7
CDR3aa: CASRNVQGEYEQYF

len: 17
abundance: -
v_gene: TRBV29-1
j_gene: TRBJ2-1
CDR3aa: CSVEISGGFLSYNEQFF

len: 14
abundance: medium-sized
v_gene: TRBV7-2
j_gene: TRBJ2-1
CDR3aa: CASSLLAGDNEQFF

len: 12
abundance: -
v_gene: TRBV11-3
j_gene: TRBJ2-7
CDR3aa: CASGDRDNEQYF

len: 14
abundance: -
v_gene: TRBV20-1
j_gene: TRBJ2-7
CDR3aa: CSARAGLDSYEQYF

len: 12
abundance: -
v_gene: TRBV3-1
j_gene: TRBJ1-6
CDR3aa: CASSQGGEPLHF

len: 14
abundance: -
v_gene: TRBV4-3
j_gene: TRBJ2-7
CDR3aa: CASSQAGVSYEQYF

len: 16
abundance: -
v_gene: TRBV28
j_gene: TRBJ2-3
CDR3aa: CASSHLRGEDTDTQYF

len: 14
abundance: -
v_gene: TRBV4-1
j_gene: TRBJ2-5
CDR3aa: CASSQGTTQETQYF

len: 15
abundance: -
v_gene: TRBV2
j_gene: TRBJ2-7
CDR3aa: CASRPDTTPSYEQYF

len: 12
abundance: -
v_gene: TRBV5-1
j_gene: TRBJ2-7
CDR3aa: CASSIGTFEQYF

len: 14
abundance: -
v_gene: TRBV29-1
j_gene: TRBJ1-2
CDR3aa: CSVPPGGGGYGYTF

len: 13
abundance: -
v_gene: TRBV29-1
j_gene: TRBJ2-7
CDR3aa: CSVDSGSSYEQYF

len: 18
abundance: -
v_gene: TRBV28
j_gene: TRBJ2-7
CDR3aa: CASSSLGTGGEEVYEQYF

len: 19
abundance: -
v_gene: TRBV7-6
j_gene: TRBJ2-1
CDR3aa: CASSLAMGPEGASYNEQFF

len: 14
abundance: -
v_gene: TRBV6-2/TRBV6-3
j_gene: TRBJ1-5
CDR3aa: CASSFQDSNQPQHF

len: 15
abundance: -
v_gene: TRBV7-9
j_gene: TRBJ2-7
CDR3aa: CASSLGDRDLSEQYF

len: 13
abundance: -
v_gene: TRBV5-5
j_gene: TRBJ2-2
CDR3aa: CASSLDRFGELFF

len: 15
abundance: medium-sized
v_gene: TRBV14
j_gene: TRBJ1-3
CDR3aa: CASSQARLSGNTIYF